These 14 T cell receptor beta chains share one sample of origin, sequenced in a study of regulatory T cells in long-lasting Graves disease (dated by TCRdb to 2020 to 2022). This specimen's time point label, interpreted: persistent/refractory GD, antithyroid drugs over 5 years with positive TRAb. For both TCR sequencing and RNA sequencing, RNA was extracted from PBMCs using TRIzol. Library preparation was by multiplex PCR. Reads for this sample came from an Illumina HiSeq 4000. To build TCR beta libraries, CDR3 regions were amplified by Arm-PCR using iRepertoire HTBI primers. TCRdb applied fastp at Q25 and MiXCR to the public reads, then kept only in-frame beta chains. Rows are unified per CDR3 protein, each entry keeping the most common DNA and genes. Here the sample has about half a million distinct CDR3 sequences; about 20% occur a single time. Of the sample, around 13% is held by the ten largest clones.

Sequenced here: peripheral blood mononuclear cells (PBMCs), sampled when the disease was refractory, from a patient treated with antithyroid drugs. The origin of the receptors is a female donor with Graves disease.

This clonotype was counted many times. J is TRBJ1-6 and V is TRBV30; D is uncertain. Trimming removed 0 bases from V and 14 bases from J, with 14 bases in between. The germline CDR1 and CDR2 sequences are GTSNPN and SVGIG (reference sequence). CDR3 size: 13 residues. CDR3 sequence: CAWSVHGPETLHF. The CDR3 DNA sequence: TGTGCCTGGAGTGTACATGGTCCGGAGACCCTCCACTTT.

This clonotype has at least ten counts. The rearrangement joins TRBV12-3 or TRBV12-4 to TRBJ2-2, with D unresolved. CDR3 size: 12 residues. V was clipped by 8 bases and J by 6 bases, with 10 bases between them. The CDR3 reads CASQNPAGELFF. DNA for the CDR3: TGTGCCAGCCAAAACCCCGCCGGGGAGCTGTTTTTT.

Only a few counts were recorded for this clonotype. J is TRBJ2-5 and V is TRBV7-8; D gene ambiguous. The end of the DNA fits TRBJ2-1 better, so the J call may be wrong. CDR3 length: 14 residues. CDR1 is SGHVS, CDR2 FQNEAQ, per germline. The CDR3 DNA is TGTGCCAGCACCCCCCACCGCCGGTACAATGAGCAGTTCTTC. It is translated as CASTPHRRYNEQFF.

This clonotype was observed a few times. V gene TRBV6-1 combines with J gene TRBJ1-1; 7 positions match TRBD1. The CDR3 length is 14 residues. Germline-derived CDR1 and CDR2 are MNHNS and SASEGT. V dropped 1 base and J dropped 11; count of bases not matched to a gene: 10. This chain's CDR3 is CASSEVGDSPAAFF. The CDR3 DNA reads as TGTGCCAGCAGTGAAGTGGGGGACAGTCCCGCCGCTTTCTTT.

Only a few counts were recorded for this clonotype. The rearrangement links TRBV20-1 to TRBJ2-6, with D possibly matching TRBD2 (5 bases). The CDR3 runs 13 residues. Trimming shortened V by 5 bases and J by 4 bases, and 9 bases separated the two germline ends. Germline V gene lookup returns CDR1 DFQATT and CDR2 SNEGSKA (reference sequence). The CDR3 DNA follows: TGCAGTGCTGAGCTAGCCGGGGCCAACGTCCTGACTTTC. It specifies CSAELAGANVLTF.

As regards this clonotype: At one of its ends the junction is not consistent with the germline gene, which may arise from a read error. The chain carries TRBV7-8 and TRBJ2-2, with 7 bases aligning to TRBD2. Germline-derived CDR1 and CDR2 are SGHVS and FQNEAQ. The CDR3 contains 15 residues. CDR3 DNA: TGTGCCAGCAGCTTAGCCGGGACTACCTTCGGGGAGCCGTTTTTT. This translates into CASSLAGTTFGEPFF.

This clonotype came up many times. The genes are TRBV20-1 and TRBJ1-1; D ambiguous. V was cut by 1 base and J by 8 bases, with 8 bases left in between. The CDR3 sequence is 11 residues long. Germline V gives CDR1 DFQATT, CDR2 SNEGSKA (reference sequence). The CDR3, as DNA: TGCAGTGCTAGAGGAGACGTCGAAGCTTTCTTT. It specifies CSARGDVEAFF.

Concerning this clonotype itself: A much larger clone lies one base from this, so it may be a read error. The J gene is TRBJ2-5, the V gene TRBV7-3; the D gene is possibly TRBD1 (5 bases). Trimming shortened V by 5 bases and J by 2 bases, and 9 bases separated the two germline ends. Germline CDR1 SGHTA, CDR2 FQGTGA. This CDR3 spans 13 amino acids. This chain's CDR3 is CASSPRQQETQYF. CDR3 nucleotide sequence: TGTGCCAGCAGCCCCCGACAGCAAGAGACCCAGTACTTC.

This clonotype was counted only a few times. The V call is TRBV7-2, the J call TRBJ2-5, with 7 bases matching TRBD2. Germline values: CDR1 SGHTA, CDR2 FQGNSA. CDR3 length equals 18 residues. Losses at the gene ends were 1 base for V and 4 bases for J; bases not matched to a gene: 15. Here the CDR3 reads CASSLVSGGGPLGETQYF. Written as DNA, the CDR3 is TGTGCCAGCAGCTTAGTCAGTGGCGGGGGACCCTTAGGAGAGACCCAGTACTTC.

There are many counts of this clonotype. The genes are TRBV20-1 and TRBJ2-5; the match to TRBD2 covers 9 bases. J was trimmed by 2 bases and V by 7 bases; bases with no gene match: 11. CDR3 size: 15 residues. Looked up from germline, CDR1 is DFQATT and CDR2 is SNEGSKA (reference sequence). This CDR3 reads CSGSLRLAVQETQYF. The CDR3 nucleotides are TGCAGTGGGAGCTTGAGACTAGCGGTACAAGAGACCCAGTACTTC.

The rearrangement joins TRBV20-1 to TRBJ1-5, with a possible D match to TRBD1 (6 bases). Germline values: CDR1 DFQATT, CDR2 SNEGSKA (reference sequence). With 0 bases removed from V and 2 bases from J, the gap between germline ends came to 11 bases. The CDR3 is made up of 15 amino acids. This CDR3 reads CSAREGAVGNQPQHF. CDR3 nucleotides: TGCAGTGCTAGAGAGGGGGCAGTGGGCAATCAGCCCCAGCATTTT.

At least ten counts were recorded for this clonotype. This sequence joins TRBV25-1 and TRBJ1-1; no clear D gene. V was shortened by 6 bases and J by 1 base, with 9 bases between the two germline ends. CDR1 and CDR2 from the germline V gene are MGHDK and SYGVNS. CDR3 length: 13 amino acids. The CDR3 loop is CASSLVSNTEAFF. The CDR3 DNA sequence: TGTGCCAGCAGCTTAGTGTCGAACACTGAAGCTTTCTTT.

This chain links TRBV5-1 with TRBJ2-7; D is unclear. The V gene's germline CDR1 is SGHRS and CDR2 YFSETQ. Deletions cut 3 bases from V and 5 bases from J, with 12 bases between. The CDR3 spans 13 residues. As DNA, the CDR3 is TGCGCCAGCAGCTCCGATCTTGCCAACGAGCAGTACTTC. Translating it yields CASSSDLANEQYF.

Turning to this clonotype: This may stem from a read error, because a much larger clone lies one nucleotide away. The V and J genes are TRBV6-5 and TRBJ1-1, with a possible D match to TRBD1 (6 bases). This CDR3 is 15 amino acids long. The germline V gene encodes CDR1 MNHEY and CDR2 SVGAGI. CDR3 loop: CASSYHDRLNTEASF. In nucleotides, the CDR3 is TGTGCCAGCAGTTACCACGACAGGTTGAACACTGAAGCTTCCTTT.